These 17 T cell receptor beta chains came from one sample sequenced in a study of OX40 agonist ivuxolimab in advanced cancers. TCRdb's table, derived via immunoSEQ multiplex PCR, lists solely in-frame clones and lacks some. The sample includes approximately 89,000 clones, around 87% of them seen just once. The sample was CD4+ or CD8+ T cells sorted from blood, taken in a trial of the OX40 agonist ivuxolimab. The receptors were gathered from an adult with an advanced solid tumor such as melanoma, head and neck, liver or kidney cancer.

The rearrangement links TRBV2 to TRBJ2-6, with D unresolved. The CDR3 is 14 amino acids. Germline CDR1 reads SNHLY; CDR2 reads FYNNEI. Trimming left V 1 base short and J 0 bases short, with 1 base between. The CDR3 sequence: CASSEVSGANVLTF. In nucleotides, the CDR3 is TGTGCCAGCAGTGAAGTCTCTGGGGCCAACGTCCTGACTTTC.

The chain employs TRBV5-8 and TRBJ2-7, with D hard to call. This CDR3 is 14 amino acids long. Trimming took 0 bases from V and 1 from J, leaving 8 bases between them. Germline assignment: CDR1 SGHTS and CDR2 YDEGEE. CDR3 coding DNA: TGTGCCAGCAGCTTGGCCATGGTTTCCTACGAGCAGTACTTC. Translation gives CASSLAMVSYEQYF.

The J gene is TRBJ2-7, the V gene TRBV6-1; the match to TRBD1 covers 9 bases. Unmatched junction bases numbered 7, after V lost 1 base and J lost 3 bases. Germline V gene sequence: CDR1 MNHNS, CDR2 SASEGT. The CDR3 runs to 16 residues. CDR3 sequence: CASSEGGLGQGYEQYF. The CDR3 coding sequence is TGTGCCAGCAGTGAAGGGGGTTTGGGACAGGGCTACGAGCAGTACTTC.

CDR3 amino acids: CASSPAGGLSYEQYF. CDR3 nucleotides: TGTGCCAGCAGCCCTGCCGGGGGCCTCTCCTACGAGCAGTACTTC. The chain has TRBV7-9 and TRBJ2-7, with D perhaps matching TRBD1 or TRBD2 (6 bases each). Germline CDR1 and CDR2: SEHNR and FQNEAQ (reference sequence). Trimming took off 5 bases at V and 0 bases at J, with 14 bases between the two ends. This CDR3 region has 15 residues.

V is TRBV5-1 and J is TRBJ2-7; maybe TRBD2 (6 bases). Per the germline V gene, CDR1 is SGHRS and CDR2 is YFSETQ. CDR3 length equals 16 residues. V lost 4 bases and J lost 3, with 20 bases in between. CDR3 protein: CASSPTRGTYDYEQYF. The CDR3 nucleotides are TGCGCCAGCAGCCCCACTCGGGGGACCTATGACTACGAGCAGTACTTC.

This chain links TRBV18 with TRBJ1-4; D unclear. This CDR3 is 14 amino acids long. V lost 6 bases, J lost 3 bases, and 11 bases lay in between. Germline V CDR1 and CDR2: KGHSH, LQKENI. The CDR3 nucleotides are TGTGCCAGCTCGCCAGGAGGGCCTAATGAAAAACTGTTTTTT. Amino acid sequence: CASSPGGPNEKLFF.

The chain uses TRBV30 and TRBJ1-2; D is uncertain. CDR3 size: 13 residues. The V end lost 4 bases, the J end lost 2 bases, and 11 bases lay between the germline ends. In germline, CDR1 is GTSNPN, CDR2 SVGIG (reference sequence). The CDR3 nucleotides read TGTGCCTGGATGGTGCAGGACAACTATGGCTACACCTTC. It is translated as CAWMVQDNYGYTF.

The V gene is TRBV5-5, the J gene TRBJ2-7; 7 bases are a match to TRBD1. V lost 1 base, J lost 4 bases, and 8 bases stayed unmatched. Germline V gives CDR1 SGHKS, CDR2 YYEKEE (reference sequence). There are 15 residues in the CDR3. The CDR3 nucleotides are TGTGCCAGCAGCTTGTGGCAGGGGGAGAAGTACGAGCAGTACTTC. Amino acid sequence: CASSLWQGEKYEQYF.

The gene calls are TRBV30 and TRBJ2-2; TRBD2 is a possible D gene (6 bases). V lost 2 bases and J 2 bases, leaving 12 bases between the germline ends. This CDR3 has 15 amino acids. CDR1 is GTSNPN and CDR2 is SVGIG in the germline V gene (reference sequence). The CDR3 is CAWSMGGRNTGELFF. The CDR3 DNA reads TGTGCCTGGAGTATGGGAGGCAGAAACACCGGGGAGCTGTTTTTT.

This clone was seen a single time. V and J are TRBV7-9 and TRBJ1-4, with D unclear. Trimming pared 1 base from V and 5 bases from J, leaving 14 bases between. The CDR3 contains 16 residues. CDR1 is SEHNR and CDR2 is FQNEAQ in the germline V gene (reference sequence). CDR3 sequence (DNA): TGTGCCAGCAGCTTAGATTCTTGGGGTTCGAATGAAAAACTGTTTTTT. Translated: CASSLDSWGSNEKLFF.

This clone was observed many times. The rearrangement uses TRBV30 and TRBJ1-2; 11 positions agree with TRBD1. V shed 2 bases and J 7 bases; nucleotides not matched to a gene: 9. CDR1 is GTSNPN and CDR2 is SVGIG in the germline V gene (reference sequence). The CDR3 extends over 15 amino acids. The CDR3 nucleotides are TGTGCCTGGAGTAGGGACAGGGGGTCCAAGGGTGGCTACACCTTC. Its translation: CAWSRDRGSKGGYTF. Supplemented by reference TRBV30 and TRBJ1-2, the full variable domain reads SQTIHQWPATLVQPVGSPLSLECTVEGTSNPNLYWYRQAAGRGLQLLFYSVGIGQISSEVPQNLSASRPQDRQFILSSKKLLLSDSGFYLCAWSRDRGSKGGYTFGSGTRLTVV.

This clone was seen a handful of times. V usage is TRBV19 and J usage is TRBJ1-1; weak D call: TRBD1 (5 bases). Trimming removed 1 base at V and 1 base at J, with 16 bases between. The CDR3 runs 17 residues. Germline CDR1 and CDR2: LNHDA and SQIVND (reference sequence). CDR3 DNA sequence: TGTGCCAGTAGTATAGCCCACGGGGCAGGGTGGAACACTGAAGCTTTCTTT. Translating it yields CASSIAHGAGWNTEAFF.

The V and J genes are TRBV5-4 and TRBJ2-3, with TRBD2 matching 15 bases. This CDR3 is 19 amino acids long. The ends lost 3 bases at V and 0 bases at J; junction bases unmatched: 8. CDR1 is SGHNT and CDR2 is YYREEE in the germline V gene (reference sequence). Here the CDR3 DNA reads TGTGCCAGCAGCTCACCCGGGACTAGCGGGGGGCGCAGCACAGATACGCAGTATTTT. This translates into CASSSPGTSGGRSTDTQYF.

The chain links TRBV7-2 to TRBJ1-5; D call uncertain. The CDR3 spans 15 residues. V was trimmed by 5 bases and J by 1 base, leaving 12 bases between them. CDR1 and CDR2 from the germline V gene are SGHTA and FQGNSA. Here the CDR3 DNA reads TGTGCCAGCAGCCCTGGGAGGGCAAGCAATCAGCCCCAGCATTTT. Its translation: CASSPGRASNQPQHF.

The chain has TRBV5-5 and TRBJ1-2, with D unclear. V dropped 4 bases and J dropped 6 bases, with 13 bases sitting between them. The CDR3 is 13 amino acids. Per germline, CDR1 SGHKS and CDR2 YYEKEE (reference sequence). CDR3 sequence (DNA): TGTGCCAGCAGCGCGGCCTCGACCGATGGCTACACCTTC. Translating gives CASSAASTDGYTF.

The V call is TRBV7-9, the J call TRBJ2-3; no definite D call. Trimming took off 8 bases at V and 2 bases at J, with 17 bases between the two ends. CDR1 and CDR2 (germline): SEHNR, FQNEAQ (reference sequence). This CDR3 region has 15 residues. CDR3 in DNA: TGTGCCAGCTCCCCTCCCTACCTGAACACAGATACGCAGTATTTT. This translates into CASSPPYLNTDTQYF.

V gene TRBV7-6 combines with J gene TRBJ2-7; possible D gene TRBD1, 6 bases. V was clipped by 4 bases and J by 3 bases, with 13 bases between them. CDR1 is SGHVS and CDR2 is FNYEAQ in the germline V gene. The CDR3 sequence is 14 residues long. In nucleotides, the CDR3 is TGTGCCAGCAGCTCCGGACAGACCAACTACGAGCAGTACTTC. Its protein product is CASSSGQTNYEQYF.